A selection of T cell receptor beta chains follows, all from one sample in a study of T cell changes during pregnancy in multiple sclerosis. Profiling relied on immunoSEQ multiplex PCR, and the TCRdb table lists in-frame clones only, not all of them. The sample yields roughly 48,000 clones, 85% to 95% seen once. Material: CD4+ T cells from peripheral blood mononuclear cells, obtained in the second trimester of pregnancy. The source is a female donor in good health, enrolled as a control in a pregnancy study. Both conserved end residues are part of each CDR3. D genes are given only for firm matches. A row's size may be missing; if present it is once, few, many or a size class.

CDR3nt	CDR3aa	abundance	j_gene	d_gene	len	v_gene
TGTGCCAGCAGCTCCCTGGACAGCGGTAATGAAAAACTGTTTTTT	CASSSLDSGNEKLFF	-	TRBJ1-4	-	15	TRBV5-6
TGTGCCACCAGCAGGGGCGGGAACGAATGGGAGACCCAGTACTTC	CATSRGGNEWETQYF	-	TRBJ2-5	-	15	TRBV15
TGTGCCAGCAGACTCTATTGGGGTACAGGGGGCGGCTACACCTTC	CASRLYWGTGGGYTF	-	TRBJ1-2	TRBD1	15	TRBV27
TGTGCCACCTCAAATGGGCGGGAGGGGAAAGAGACCCAGTACTTC	CATSNGREGKETQYF	-	TRBJ2-5	TRBD2	15	TRBV28
TGTGCCAGCAGCCTCCGCCCGGGAACTAATGAAAAACTGTTTTTT	CASSLRPGTNEKLFF	-	TRBJ1-4	-	15	TRBV4-2
TGTGCCAGCTCAGCCACAGTTAGCTCCTACAATGAGCAGTTCTTC	CASSATVSSYNEQFF	-	TRBJ2-1	-	15	TRBV18
TGTGCCAGCAGCTTTTCCAGGGTATTGAACACTGAAGCTTTCTTT	CASSFSRVLNTEAFF	few	TRBJ1-1	-	15	TRBV7-3
TGCGCCAGCAGTCCAGGGACTAGCGGGAGCAATGAGCAGTTCTTC	CASSPGTSGSNEQFF	-	TRBJ2-1	TRBD2	15	TRBV10-2
TGTGCCTGGAGTCGAGGGACCCAGTACTTC	CAWSRGTQYF	-	TRBJ2-5	-	10	TRBV30
TGTGCCTGGAGTGTCGGGGGAACGGGGCGCGAGGGAATGAACACTGAAGCTTTCTTT	CAWSVGGTGREGMNTEAFF	-	TRBJ1-1	-	19	TRBV30
TGCGCCAGCAGCCAAGTGACTACCTCCTCCCAGTTCTTC	CASSQVTTSSQFF	-	TRBJ2-1	-	13	TRBV4-1
TGCGCCAGCAGCCAAGGGTCTAGCGGGAGCAATGAGCAGTTCTTC	CASSQGSSGSNEQFF	-	TRBJ2-1	TRBD2	15	TRBV4-1
TGTGCCAGCACCCGGGACAGCCAGGCCTACGAGCAGTACTTC	CASTRDSQAYEQYF	few	TRBJ2-7	TRBD1	14	TRBV6-6
TGTGCCACCTTAAAATCAGGGGGCGGCACTGAAGCTTTCTTT	CATLKSGGGTEAFF	-	TRBJ1-1	TRBD1	14	TRBV10-3
TGTGCCAGCTCACCCGGACAGGGGATCACTGAAGCTTTCTTT	CASSPGQGITEAFF	-	TRBJ1-1	TRBD1	14	TRBV18
TGTGCCAGCAGCTTAAGCGGGGTCTACAATGAGCAGTTCTTC	CASSLSGVYNEQFF	-	TRBJ2-1	TRBD2	14	TRBV5-6
TGCGCCAGCAGCCCCAGGGGGAAAACGCAGTATTTT	CASSPRGKTQYF	-	TRBJ2-3	TRBD1	12	TRBV5-1